Listed here is a single T cell receptor beta chain. Its antigen is still unknown. The record has no base qualities; no much larger clone is one base away. The entire amount of isolated RNA was reverse transcribed using the High Capacity cDNA Reverse Transcription Kit, so the sequenced TCRB transcripts were expressed ones. Naive, central memory and regulatory T cell samples underwent deep immunoSEQ sequencing, averaging around 3.7 million total reads per sample. Sorted cells were lysed in RLT buffer, and RNA was extracted using DNase-treated RNeasy Micro or Mini kits according to cell number. Each cell subset was processed on its own to prevent cross-contamination, while patient and healthy donor samples were processed together. The immunoSEQ multiplex PCR was used to amplify TCRB sequences from cDNA, generating 87-bp fragments that spanned the CDR3 region. Sequencing of the amplicons was performed on the Illumina HiSeq platform. Concerning the study's data processing: PCR bias was corrected computationally using synthetic template baselines, and reads within Hamming distance 2 were collapsed, with unmergeable singletons discarded. Reads were aligned to IMGT to assign V, D and J genes, CDR3 length, and insertions or deletions at six rearrangement sites. Clonotype counts were normalized to sorted cell number within each subset before computing true diversity and Gini coefficients with the tcR R package. Repertoire sharing was quantified using the overlap coefficient calculated on TCRB nucleotide sequences. Out-of-frame TCRB sequences from naive cells were analyzed to stand in for the pre-selection repertoire. Drawn from immuneACCESS, this table holds only the in-frame rearrangements with V and J called that TCRdb kept. Clones are partly lost; checked studies trace under half to an unresolved V gene and leave the rest unexplained. The V and J calls and clone size are taken from that table; D and trimming were inferred from the DNA. Recorded for this sample are hundreds of thousands of clones; roughly a sixth of them occurred a single time. More than 0.08% of the sample rests with the top ten.

From each donor, a single peripheral blood sample of about 100 mL on average was drawn into heparinised tubes. A BD FACSAria II was used to sort naive, central memory, regulatory and stem cell-like memory CD4+ T cells with a panel that included CD45RO, CCR7, CD25, CD127, CD95 and CD27. A purity above 98% was achieved for all sorted populations. PBMCs were separated immediately by Lymphoprep density gradient centrifugation and were stained directly, without being cultured. To minimize batch effects, samples were stained and sorted in pairs, one healthy donor with one patient per experiment. This entry comes from a study of beta chain features in type 1 diabetes (dated by TCRdb to 2016 to 2018). Notes on the research overall: Mean age, gender distribution, total cell number and subset yield did not differ between patients and healthy donors. Across all samples, about 110 million sorted cells were examined, and cell number per subset correlated strongly with RNA yield. The study compared the TCRB repertoires of sorted circulating CD4+ T cell subsets in recently diagnosed type 1 diabetes patients with those in matched healthy donors. Naive and central memory subsets were obtained from all 30 or so donors, but regulatory and stem cell-like memory subsets were isolated from only 8 patients and roughly eight healthy donors. What the work shows at the level of the full study, not this receptor alone: Shorter templates might have been favored by PCR, but patient and control samples were amplified and corrected together, so both groups would have been affected equally by any skew. Type 1 diabetes patients showed a moderate but significant shortening of TCRB CDR3 length in all four CD4+ subsets. At VDJ recombination sites, patients with type 1 diabetes made fewer insertions and deleted more nucleotides, a pattern implying thymic rearrangement abnormalities. HLA sub-analyses involved small numbers of individuals, so any influence of HLA type on TCRB rearrangement remained unresolved. Because cDNA was sequenced instead of genomic DNA, highly expressing activated cells could be over-represented, though the groups showed no difference in activation or CD3 levels. Naive, central memory and regulatory TCRB repertoires appeared more similar among patients than among healthy donors.

The TCR comes from a man aged 18 to 29 in good health. The sample was naive CD4+ T cells from blood. The cell subset or site label, as the study defines it: true naive CD4+ T cells.

The CDR3 sequence is CASSFSGTKVTEAFF. The DNA sequence follows: TGTGCCAGCAGTTTCTCGGGGACAAAGGTCACTGAAGCTTTCTTT. The chain is encoded by TRBV27 joined to TRBJ1-1; perhaps TRBD1 is the D gene, with 6 bases matching. The germline V gene (reference sequence) specifies MNHEY as CDR1 and SMNVEV as CDR2. Spanning cysteine to phenylalanine, the CDR3 consists of 15 amino acids. Just the 45-base CDR3 DNA is kept, in frame starting at base 1. V is shortened by 3 bases, J by 4 bases, and the region joining them spans 15 bases.